The rows below give T cell receptor beta chains drawn from one sample of a study of early stage breast cancer tumors. Here immunoSEQ multiplex PCR was the method, and the copy in TCRdb shows in-frame clones only, minus some. The table lists about 72,000 clones, roughly three quarters of them singletons. Material for sequencing was blood. The receptors originated from a person aged 60 to 70 with breast cancer. Both conserved end residues are part of each CDR3. D genes are given only for firm matches. Only some rows state a clone size, as once, few, many or a class for expanded clones.

TRBV9,.,.,TRBJ1-1,CASSANFGTEAFF,TGTGCCAGCAGCGCAAATTTTGGGACTGAAGCTTTCTTT
TRBV7-9,TRBD1,.,TRBJ1-5,CASSLGTGGGNQPQHF,TGTGCCAGCAGCTTAGGGACAGGGGGGGGCAATCAGCCCCAGCATTTT
TRBV9,.,once,TRBJ1-3,CASSVDLLSGNTIYF,TGTGCCAGCAGCGTAGATCTGCTCTCTGGAAACACCATATATTTT
TRBV7-7,.,.,TRBJ2-3,CASSLMQGTDTQYF,TGTGCCAGCAGCTTAATGCAGGGCACAGATACGCAGTATTTT
TRBV7-8,.,.,TRBJ2-7,CASSLANGLQYF,TGTGCCAGCAGCTTAGCGAACGGTCTCCAGTACTTC
TRBV5-4,TRBD1,.,TRBJ2-7,CASSSRTGDYEQYF,TGTGCCAGCAGCTCACGGACAGGAGACTACGAGCAGTACTTC
TRBV7-9,.,.,TRBJ2-3,CASSPRRLGGKTDTQYF,TGTGCCAGCAGCCCACGAAGGCTGGGGGGCAAAACAGATACGCAGTATTTT
TRBV6-1,.,.,TRBJ1-5,CASSEGPGADQPQHF,TGTGCCAGCAGTGAAGGGCCAGGGGCGGATCAGCCCCAGCATTTT
TRBV5-1,.,.,TRBJ2-1,CASSLDLGGNNEQFF,TGCGCCAGCAGCTTGGATCTGGGCGGGAACAATGAGCAGTTCTTC
TRBV29-1,.,.,TRBJ2-3,CSVERSGTSSDTQYF,TGCAGCGTTGAGAGGTCGGGGACTTCATCAGATACGCAGTATTTT
TRBV2,.,.,TRBJ1-2,CASSAGQGLGYGYTF,TGTGCCAGCAGTGCCGGGCAGGGGTTAGGCTATGGCTACACCTTC
TRBV6-6,.,.,TRBJ2-7,CASSYGEYEQYF,TGTGCCAGCAGTTACGGGGAGTACGAGCAGTACTTC
TRBV4-2,TRBD2,.,TRBJ2-5,CASSQRGQGGNEETQYF,TGTGCCAGCAGCCAGAGAGGGCAGGGAGGGAATGAAGAGACCCAGTACTTC
TRBV7-8,TRBD1,.,TRBJ2-5,CASLWGGQGTETQYF,TGTGCCAGCCTCTGGGGAGGACAGGGTACCGAGACCCAGTACTTC
TRBV6-1,TRBD1,.,TRBJ1-1,CASSEEGQFSNTFF,TGTGCCAGCAGTGAAGAGGGACAGTTTTCCAATACTTTCTTT
TRBV29-1,.,.,TRBJ2-4,CSVDDSAKNIQYF,TGCAGCGTTGATGACTCAGCCAAAAACATTCAGTACTTC
TRBV4-2,.,.,TRBJ1-4,CASSQGERGEKLFF,TGTGCCAGCAGCCAAGGGGAGCGGGGCGAAAAACTGTTTTTT
TRBV15,.,.,TRBJ1-2,CATSIGTDYGYTF,TGTGCCACCAGCATCGGGACGGATTATGGCTACACCTTC
TRBV19,TRBD2,.,TRBJ2-3,CASTLAGHTDTQYF,TGTGCCAGTACGTTAGCGGGTCACACAGATACGCAGTATTTT
TRBV28,.,few,TRBJ2-7,CASSLYRGLYEQYF,TGTGCCAGCAGTTTGTATCGGGGGCTCTACGAGCAGTACTTC
TRBV27,.,.,TRBJ2-5,CASSLSRGDKTQYF,TGTGCCAGCAGTTTATCAAGGGGTGATAAGACCCAGTACTTC
TRBV7-9,.,.,TRBJ1-5,CASSNGRVPLGPQHF,TGTGCCAGCAGCAACGGCCGGGTTCCCCTGGGGCCCCAGCATTTT
TRBV7-9,.,few,TRBJ2-2,CASSHRDGRTGELFF,TGTGCCAGCAGCCACCGGGACGGTCGCACCGGGGAGCTGTTTTTT
TRBV30,TRBD2,.,TRBJ2-3,CASGTSGGDTQYF,TGTGCCTCCGGGACTAGCGGTGGGGATACGCAGTATTTT
TRBV28,TRBD1,.,TRBJ1-1,CASSLSGDRVNEAFF,TGTGCCAGCAGTTTATCTGGGGACAGGGTAAATGAAGCTTTCTTT
TRBV30,TRBD1,.,TRBJ1-4,CAWRPGTGVTNEKLFF,TGTGCCTGGAGGCCCGGGACAGGGGTAACTAATGAAAAACTGTTTTTT
TRBV14,.,.,TRBJ1-2,CASSQGQGGGYTF,TGTGCCAGCAGCCAAGGTCAGGGTGGAGGCTACACCTTC
TRBV5-5,.,once,TRBJ1-1,CASSPNRRYEAFF,TGTGCCAGCAGCCCGAACAGGAGATATGAAGCTTTCTTT
TRBV6-1,.,.,TRBJ2-5,CASSEGLETQYF,TGTGCCAGCAGTGAGGGCCTGGAGACCCAGTACTTC
TRBV2,TRBD2,.,TRBJ2-3,CASSQGTSGGSTDTQYF,TGTGCCAGCAGCCAAGGGACTAGCGGGGGGAGCACAGATACGCAGTATTTT
TRBV6-5,TRBD1,.,TRBJ1-2,CASSDRVGGGYTF,TGTGCCAGCAGTGACAGGGTAGGAGGCGGCTACACCTTC
TRBV18,.,.,TRBJ1-2,CASSPSTDRNYGYTF,TGTGCCAGCTCACCGTCAACGGACAGAAACTATGGCTACACCTTC
TRBV6-1,TRBD1,.,TRBJ1-1,CASSDREGNTEAFF,TGTGCCAGCTCTGACAGGGAGGGGAACACTGAAGCTTTCTTT
TRBV7-9,TRBD2,.,TRBJ2-1,CASSPKQWTSDGAEQFF,TGTGCCAGCAGCCCCAAGCAGTGGACTAGCGACGGGGCTGAGCAGTTCTTC
TRBV28,.,.,TRBJ1-3,CASSLPGLVGNTIYF,TGTGCCAGCAGTCTTCCGGGCCTTGTTGGAAACACCATATATTTT
TRBV7-8,TRBD1,.,TRBJ2-7,CASSLGGTDNSKQYF,TGTGCCAGCAGCTTAGGGGGGACAGATAATTCGAAGCAGTACTTC
TRBV7-3,TRBD2,.,TRBJ2-1,CASSPGGPGGEQFF,TGTGCCAGCAGCCCCGGTGGGCCCGGGGGGGAGCAGTTCTTC
TRBV27,.,.,TRBJ2-3,CASSSRDDGTDTQYF,TGTGCCAGCAGTTCCCGGGACGATGGCACAGATACGCAGTATTTT
TRBV27,TRBD1,.,TRBJ2-2,CASSLLQGARYANTGELFF,TGTGCCAGCAGTTTACTGCAGGGGGCTCGATACGCGAACACCGGGGAGCTGTTTTTT
TRBV6-5,.,.,TRBJ1-1,CASSYQGQVNTEAFF,TGTGCCAGCAGTTACCAGGGCCAGGTGAACACTGAAGCTTTCTTT
TRBV11-3,.,.,TRBJ2-3,CASSLGGTDTQYF,TGTGCCAGCAGCTTAGGCGGGACAGATACGCAGTATTTT
TRBV5-4,TRBD1,.,TRBJ2-7,CASSSLDRQYEQYF,TGTGCCAGCAGCTCGTTGGACAGGCAATACGAGCAGTACTTC
TRBV2,.,.,TRBJ2-3,CASRRGITDTQYF,TGTGCCAGCAGACGGGGAATCACAGATACGCAGTATTTT
TRBV10-2,.,.,TRBJ2-5,CASSGTLLEETQYF,TGCGCCAGCAGTGGAACTCTCCTCGAAGAGACCCAGTACTTC
TRBV7-3,TRBD2,.,TRBJ2-1,CASSRGGSYDNEQFF,TGTGCCAGCTCTCGCGGCGGGAGTTACGACAATGAGCAGTTCTTC
TRBV6-1,TRBD1,.,TRBJ1-5,CASRTGGQGNQPQHF,TGTGCCAGCAGGACAGGGGGTCAGGGCAATCAGCCCCAGCATTTT
TRBV2,.,.,TRBJ2-2,CASSEQGFVGTGELFF,TGTGCCAGCAGTGAGCAGGGTTTCGTTGGCACCGGGGAGCTGTTTTTT
TRBV7-9,.,.,TRBJ1-2,CASRPRLSAPGRGYTF,TGTGCCAGCAGGCCAAGGCTTTCAGCCCCCGGGAGAGGCTACACCTTC
TRBV5-6,.,few,TRBJ1-2,CASTMGDGSHGYTF,TGTGCCAGCACCATGGGGGACGGTAGTCATGGCTACACCTTC
TRBV2,TRBD1,.,TRBJ2-5,CASSSDRDWGTQYF,TGTGCCAGCAGTTCGGACAGGGATTGGGGGACCCAGTACTTC
TRBV2,TRBD1,.,TRBJ2-7,CASGGQYEQYF,TGTGCCAGCGGGGGACAGTACGAGCAGTACTTC
TRBV19,.,.,TRBJ1-5,CASKPDTVHQPQHF,TGTGCCAGTAAACCGGACACCGTGCATCAGCCCCAGCATTTT
TRBV29-1,.,.,TRBJ2-1,CSVEDFRDYNNEQFF,TGCAGCGTTGAAGATTTCAGAGACTACAACAATGAGCAGTTCTTC